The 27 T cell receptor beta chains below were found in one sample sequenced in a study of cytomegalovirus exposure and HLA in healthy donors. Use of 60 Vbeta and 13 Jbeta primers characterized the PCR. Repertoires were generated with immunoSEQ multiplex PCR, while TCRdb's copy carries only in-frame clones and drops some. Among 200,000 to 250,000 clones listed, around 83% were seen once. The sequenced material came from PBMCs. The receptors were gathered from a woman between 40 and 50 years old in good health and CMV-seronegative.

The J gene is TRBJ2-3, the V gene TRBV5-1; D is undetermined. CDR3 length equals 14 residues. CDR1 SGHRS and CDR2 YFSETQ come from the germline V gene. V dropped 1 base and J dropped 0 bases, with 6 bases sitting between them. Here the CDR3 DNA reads TGCGCCAGCAGCTTGATTCCGAGCACAGATACGCAGTATTTT. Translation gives CASSLIPSTDTQYF.

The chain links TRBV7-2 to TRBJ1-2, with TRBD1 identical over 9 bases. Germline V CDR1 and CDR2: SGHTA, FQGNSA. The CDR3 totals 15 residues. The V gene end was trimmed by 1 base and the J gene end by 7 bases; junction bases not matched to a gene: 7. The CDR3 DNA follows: TGTGCCAGCAGCTTAGGAGGGGGACAGGGATTTGGCTACACCTTC. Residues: CASSLGGGQGFGYTF.

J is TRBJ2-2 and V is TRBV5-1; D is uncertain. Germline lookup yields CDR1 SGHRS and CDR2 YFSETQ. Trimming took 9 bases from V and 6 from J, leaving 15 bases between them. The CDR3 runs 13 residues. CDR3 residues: CATRLAVAGELFF. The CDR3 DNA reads TGCGCCACCCGGCTTGCGGTTGCCGGGGAGCTGTTTTTT.

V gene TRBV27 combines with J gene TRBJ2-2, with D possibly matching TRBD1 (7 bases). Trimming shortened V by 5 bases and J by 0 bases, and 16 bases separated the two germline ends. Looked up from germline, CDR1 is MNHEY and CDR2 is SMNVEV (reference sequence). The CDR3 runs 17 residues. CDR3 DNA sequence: TGTGCCAGCAGTCACTGGGAGGACAGGTCGAACACCGGGGAGCTGTTTTTT. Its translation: CASSHWEDRSNTGELFF.

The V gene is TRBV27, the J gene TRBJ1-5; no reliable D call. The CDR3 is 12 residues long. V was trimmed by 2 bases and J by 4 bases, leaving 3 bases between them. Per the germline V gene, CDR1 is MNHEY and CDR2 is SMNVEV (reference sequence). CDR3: CASSLINQPQHF. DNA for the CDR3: TGTGCCAGCAGTTTAATAAATCAGCCCCAGCATTTT.

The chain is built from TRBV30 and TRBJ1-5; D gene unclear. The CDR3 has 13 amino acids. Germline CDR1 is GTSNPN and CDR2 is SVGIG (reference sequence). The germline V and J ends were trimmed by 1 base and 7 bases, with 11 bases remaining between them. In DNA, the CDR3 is TGTGCCTGGAGTGGGCAGGAGGGCCAGCCCCAGCATTTT. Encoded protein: CAWSGQEGQPQHF.

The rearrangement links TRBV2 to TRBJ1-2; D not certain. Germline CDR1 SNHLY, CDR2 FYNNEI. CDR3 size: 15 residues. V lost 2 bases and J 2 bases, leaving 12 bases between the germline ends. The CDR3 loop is CASSEFVSVNYGYTF. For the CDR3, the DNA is TGTGCCAGCAGTGAATTCGTGTCAGTAAACTATGGCTACACCTTC.

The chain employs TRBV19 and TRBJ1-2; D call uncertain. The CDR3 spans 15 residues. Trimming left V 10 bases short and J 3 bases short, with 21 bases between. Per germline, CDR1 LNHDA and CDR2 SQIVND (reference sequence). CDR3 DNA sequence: TGTGCCACCACTGAGGGAGGCAGTTTGCACTATGGCTACACCTTC. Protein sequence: CATTEGGSLHYGYTF.

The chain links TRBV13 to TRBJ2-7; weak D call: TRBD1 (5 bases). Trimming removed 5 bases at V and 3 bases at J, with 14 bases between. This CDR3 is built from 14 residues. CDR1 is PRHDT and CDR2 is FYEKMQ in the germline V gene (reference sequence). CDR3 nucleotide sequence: TGTGCCAGCAGCCCAAGGGGTTATCACTACGAGCAGTACTTC. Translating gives CASSPRGYHYEQYF.

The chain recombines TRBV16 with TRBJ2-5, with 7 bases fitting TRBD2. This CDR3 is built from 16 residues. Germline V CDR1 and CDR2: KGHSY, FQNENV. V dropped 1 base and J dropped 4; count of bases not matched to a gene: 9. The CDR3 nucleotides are TGTGCCAGCAGCCAATTGGCGGGAGCGGGCGGAGAGACCCAGTACTTC. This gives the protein CASSQLAGAGGETQYF.

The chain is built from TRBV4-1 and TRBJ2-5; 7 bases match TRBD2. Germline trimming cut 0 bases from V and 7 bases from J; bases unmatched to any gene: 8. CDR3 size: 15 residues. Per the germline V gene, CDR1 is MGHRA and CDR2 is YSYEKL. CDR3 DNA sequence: TGCGCCAGCAGCCAAGATGGACGGGAGCGGGGGACCCAGTACTTC. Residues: CASSQDGRERGTQYF.

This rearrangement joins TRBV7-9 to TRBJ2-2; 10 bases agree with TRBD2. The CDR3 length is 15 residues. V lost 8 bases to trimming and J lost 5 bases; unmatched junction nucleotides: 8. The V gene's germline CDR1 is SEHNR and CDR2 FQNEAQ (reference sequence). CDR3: CASESGRAGTGELFF. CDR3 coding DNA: TGTGCCAGCGAAAGCGGGAGGGCCGGAACCGGGGAGCTGTTTTTT.

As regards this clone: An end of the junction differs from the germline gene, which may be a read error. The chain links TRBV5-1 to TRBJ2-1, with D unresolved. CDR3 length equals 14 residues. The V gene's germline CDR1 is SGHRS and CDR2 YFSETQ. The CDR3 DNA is TGCGCCAGCAGCAAGGATAGCTCCTACAATGGGCAGTTCTTC. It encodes CASSKDSSYNGQFF.

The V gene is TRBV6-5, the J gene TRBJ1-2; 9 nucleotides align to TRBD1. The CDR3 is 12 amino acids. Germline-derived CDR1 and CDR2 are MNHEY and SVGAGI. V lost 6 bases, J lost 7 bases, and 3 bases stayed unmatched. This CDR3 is CASRGQGSGYTF. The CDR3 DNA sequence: TGTGCCAGCAGAGGACAGGGGTCTGGCTACACCTTC.

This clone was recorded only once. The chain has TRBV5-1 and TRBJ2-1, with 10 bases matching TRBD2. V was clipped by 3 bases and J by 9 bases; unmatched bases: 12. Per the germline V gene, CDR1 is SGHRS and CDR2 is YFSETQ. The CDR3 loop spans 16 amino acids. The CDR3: CASSWAGASGSSEQFF. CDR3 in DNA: TGCGCCAGCAGCTGGGCCGGGGCTAGCGGGAGCAGTGAGCAGTTCTTC.

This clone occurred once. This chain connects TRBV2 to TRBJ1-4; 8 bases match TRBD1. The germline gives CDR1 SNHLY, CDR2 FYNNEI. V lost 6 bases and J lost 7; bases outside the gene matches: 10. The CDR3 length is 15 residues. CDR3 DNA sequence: TGTGCCAGCAGCGGCCGTCGACAGGGGTTTGAAAAACTGTTTTTT. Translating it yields CASSGRRQGFEKLFF.

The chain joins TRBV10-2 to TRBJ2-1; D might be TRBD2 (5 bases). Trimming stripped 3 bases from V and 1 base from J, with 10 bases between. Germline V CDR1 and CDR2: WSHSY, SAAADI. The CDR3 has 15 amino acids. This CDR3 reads CASSELSGSYNEQFF. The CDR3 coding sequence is TGCGCCAGCAGTGAATTAAGCGGTTCCTACAATGAGCAGTTCTTC.

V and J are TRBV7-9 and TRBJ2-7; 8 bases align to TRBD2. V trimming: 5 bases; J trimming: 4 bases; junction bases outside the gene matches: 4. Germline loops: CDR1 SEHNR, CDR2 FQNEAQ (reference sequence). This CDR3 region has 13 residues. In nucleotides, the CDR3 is TGTGCCAGCAGCCAGACTAGCGCGTACGAGCAGTACTTC. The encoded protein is CASSQTSAYEQYF.

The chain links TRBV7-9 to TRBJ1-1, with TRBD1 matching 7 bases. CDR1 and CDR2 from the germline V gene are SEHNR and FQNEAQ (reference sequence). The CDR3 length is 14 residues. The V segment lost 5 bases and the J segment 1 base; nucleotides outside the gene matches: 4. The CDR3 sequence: CASSGGQPNTEAFF. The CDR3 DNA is TGTGCCAGCAGCGGGGGACAGCCGAACACTGAAGCTTTCTTT.

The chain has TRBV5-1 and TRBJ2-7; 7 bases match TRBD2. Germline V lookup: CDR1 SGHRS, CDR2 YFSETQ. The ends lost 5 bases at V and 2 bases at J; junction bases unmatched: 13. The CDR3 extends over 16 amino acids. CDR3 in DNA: TGCGCCAGCAGACGGAGTTTAGTAGCGGGCACCTACGAGCAGTACTTC. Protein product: CASRRSLVAGTYEQYF. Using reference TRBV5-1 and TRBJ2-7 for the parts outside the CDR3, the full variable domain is KAGVTQTPRYLIKTRGQQVTLSCSPISGHRSVSWYQQTPGQGLQFLFEYFSETQRNKGNFPGRFSGRQFSNSRSEMNVSTLELGDSALYLCASRRSLVAGTYEQYFGPGTRLTVT.

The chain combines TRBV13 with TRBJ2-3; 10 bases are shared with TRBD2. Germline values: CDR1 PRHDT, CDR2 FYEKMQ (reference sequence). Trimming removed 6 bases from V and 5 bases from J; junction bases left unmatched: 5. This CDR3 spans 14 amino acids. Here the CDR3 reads CASRGAGGGDTQYF. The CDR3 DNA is TGTGCCAGCAGGGGAGCGGGAGGGGGAGATACGCAGTATTTT. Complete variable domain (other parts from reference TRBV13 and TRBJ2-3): AAGVIQSPRHLIKEKRETATLKCYPIPRHDTVYWYQQGPGQDPQFLISFYEKMQSDKGSIPDRFSAQQFSDYHSELNMSSLELGDSALYFCASRGAGGGDTQYFGPGTRLTVL.

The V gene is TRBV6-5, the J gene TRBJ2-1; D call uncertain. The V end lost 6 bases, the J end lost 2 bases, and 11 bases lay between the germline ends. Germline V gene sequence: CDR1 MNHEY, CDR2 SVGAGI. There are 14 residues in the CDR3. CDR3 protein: CASRMFLAYNEQFF. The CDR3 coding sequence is TGTGCCAGCAGGATGTTTTTAGCCTACAATGAGCAGTTCTTC.

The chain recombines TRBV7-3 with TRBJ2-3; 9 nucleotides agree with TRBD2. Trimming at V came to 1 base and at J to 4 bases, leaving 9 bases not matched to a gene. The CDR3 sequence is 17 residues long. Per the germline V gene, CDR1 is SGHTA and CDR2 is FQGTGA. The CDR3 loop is CASSLIGSGSISDTQYF. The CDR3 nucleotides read TGTGCCAGCAGCTTAATTGGTAGCGGGAGTATTTCAGATACGCAGTATTTT.

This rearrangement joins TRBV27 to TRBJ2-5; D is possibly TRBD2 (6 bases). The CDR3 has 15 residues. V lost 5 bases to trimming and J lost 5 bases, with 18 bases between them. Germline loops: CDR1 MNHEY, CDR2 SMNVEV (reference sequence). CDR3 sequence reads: CASSPQAGAGETQYF. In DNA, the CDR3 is TGTGCCAGCAGTCCCCAGGCGGGCGCGGGGGAGACCCAGTACTTC.

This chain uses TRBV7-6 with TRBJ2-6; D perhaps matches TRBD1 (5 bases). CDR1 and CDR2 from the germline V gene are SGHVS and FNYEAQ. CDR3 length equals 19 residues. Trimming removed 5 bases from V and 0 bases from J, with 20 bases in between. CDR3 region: CASSDEVGESGSGANVLTF. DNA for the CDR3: TGTGCCAGCAGCGATGAGGTAGGGGAAAGTGGCTCTGGGGCCAACGTCCTGACTTTC.

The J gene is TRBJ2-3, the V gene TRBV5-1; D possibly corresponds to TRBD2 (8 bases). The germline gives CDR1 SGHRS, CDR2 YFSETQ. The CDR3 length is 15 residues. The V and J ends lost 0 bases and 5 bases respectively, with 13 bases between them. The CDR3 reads CASSLGGRTGDTQYF. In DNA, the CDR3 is TGCGCCAGCAGCTTGGGCGGGAGGACAGGAGATACGCAGTATTTT. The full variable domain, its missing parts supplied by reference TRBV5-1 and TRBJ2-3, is KAGVTQTPRYLIKTRGQQVTLSCSPISGHRSVSWYQQTPGQGLQFLFEYFSETQRNKGNFPGRFSGRQFSNSRSEMNVSTLELGDSALYLCASSLGGRTGDTQYFGPGTRLTVL.

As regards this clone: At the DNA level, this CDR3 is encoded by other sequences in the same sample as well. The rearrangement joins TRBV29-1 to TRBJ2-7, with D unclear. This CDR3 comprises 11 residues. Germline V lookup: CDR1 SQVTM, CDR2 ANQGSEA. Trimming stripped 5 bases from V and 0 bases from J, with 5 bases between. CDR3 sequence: CSVQVSYEQYF. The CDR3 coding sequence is TGCAGCGTTCAGGTCTCCTACGAGCAGTACTTC.